The 20 T cell receptor beta chains below all came from one sample that was sequenced in a study of T cells in tuberculosis. Assay: immunoSEQ multiplex PCR; the TCRdb copy retains only in-frame clones and omits some. Among under 45,000 clones listed, approximately 90% were seen once. Time point reported: new active TB diagnosis, blood taken before or within 7 days of starting treatment. Sequencing was performed on PBMCs, taken at tuberculosis diagnosis. The receptors derive from an adult with tuberculosis.

This rearrangement joins TRBV5-6 to TRBJ2-3; 8 bases line up with TRBD1. Per germline, CDR1 SGHDT and CDR2 YYEEEE. The V and J ends lost 4 bases and 4 bases, in that order; junction bases with no gene match: 8. The CDR3 has 15 residues. The chain's CDR3 is CASSQGTGGADTQYF. For the CDR3, the DNA is TGTGCCAGCAGCCAGGGGACAGGAGGCGCAGATACGCAGTATTTT.

V and J are TRBV6-1 and TRBJ2-7, with 7 bases lining up with TRBD2. Trimming removed 6 bases from V and 4 bases from J; junction bases left unmatched: 9. Per the germline V gene, CDR1 is MNHNS and CDR2 is SASEGT. The CDR3 runs to 14 residues. This CDR3 reads CASRQTGRVYEQYF. As DNA, the CDR3 is TGTGCCAGCAGACAAACGGGGAGGGTGTACGAGCAGTACTTC.

The V and J genes are TRBV10-3 and TRBJ2-2; 7 bases map to TRBD2. The CDR3 sequence is 16 residues long. From germline, CDR1 is ENHRY and CDR2 SYGVKD. The J segment lost 3 bases and the V segment lost 2 bases, leaving 6 bases of the junction unmatched. DNA for the CDR3: TGTGCCATCAGTGAGGGGGCAGGGAGGGACACCGGGGAGCTGTTTTTT. This codes for CAISEGAGRDTGELFF.

This chain joins TRBV27 and TRBJ1-5, with D perhaps matching TRBD1 (6 bases). Per germline, CDR1 MNHEY and CDR2 SMNVEV (reference sequence). The CDR3 contains 13 residues. V was clipped by 2 bases and J by 4 bases, with 6 bases between them. CDR3 nucleotide sequence: TGTGCCAGCAGTTTAGACAGGAATCAGCCCCAGCATTTT. Translating gives CASSLDRNQPQHF.

This clone was counted between two and nine times. V usage is TRBV19 and J usage is TRBJ2-1; 13 nucleotides align to TRBD2. The CDR3 loop spans 16 amino acids. Germline V gives CDR1 LNHDA, CDR2 SQIVND (reference sequence). Germline trimming cut 7 bases from V and 5 bases from J; bases unmatched to any gene: 8. CDR3 loop: CASTELAGGPNNEQFF. The CDR3 region has the DNA TGTGCCAGTACCGAACTAGCGGGGGGGCCCAACAATGAGCAGTTCTTC.

The genes are TRBV19 and TRBJ1-6, with a possible D match to TRBD1 (5 bases). V was trimmed by 0 bases and J by 7 bases, leaving 7 bases between them. Germline CDR1 and CDR2: LNHDA and SQIVND (reference sequence). CDR3 size: 14 residues. The CDR3 DNA reads TGTGCCAGTAGTATAGACAGGGTAAATTCACCCCTCCACTTT. This translates into CASSIDRVNSPLHF.

This chain links TRBV4-3 with TRBJ2-4, with D possibly being TRBD2 (6 bases). The length of the CDR3 is 15 residues. V was cut by 0 bases and J by 10 bases, with 16 bases left in between. CDR1 and CDR2 from the germline V gene are LGHNA and YSLEER. CDR3 sequence (DNA): TGCGCCAGCAGCCAAGACACCGGGAGAATCGTTATTCAGTACTTC. Translated: CASSQDTGRIVIQYF.

The rearrangement links TRBV2 to TRBJ2-7; tentatively, D is TRBD1 (6 bases). The V gene's germline CDR1 is SNHLY and CDR2 FYNNEI. The CDR3 consists of 15 residues. Trimming took 4 bases from V and 0 from J, leaving 13 bases between them. The CDR3: CASSVGQPNSYEQYF. CDR3 nucleotides: TGTGCCAGCAGTGTAGGACAGCCAAACTCCTACGAGCAGTACTTC.

The chain uses TRBV5-1 and TRBJ1-2; 7 bases agree with TRBD1. Germline values: CDR1 SGHRS, CDR2 YFSETQ. V shed 8 bases and J 2 bases; nucleotides not matched to a gene: 6. The CDR3 runs to 13 residues. CDR3 residues: CASGQDVNYGYTF. The CDR3 bases are TGCGCCAGTGGACAGGACGTAAACTATGGCTACACCTTC. The full variable domain, with the rest looked up from reference TRBV5-1 and TRBJ1-2, is KAGVTQTPRYLIKTRGQQVTLSCSPISGHRSVSWYQQTPGQGLQFLFEYFSETQRNKGNFPGRFSGRQFSNSRSEMNVSTLELGDSALYLCASGQDVNYGYTFGSGTRLTVV.

This clone is a singleton in its sample. The CDR3: CASIPMLGDTDTQYF. The CDR3 DNA follows: TGCGCCAGCATCCCTATGCTCGGGGACACAGATACGCAGTATTTT. V and J are TRBV5-1 and TRBJ2-3; weak D call: TRBD2 (5 bases). CDR1 and CDR2 from the germline V gene are SGHRS and YFSETQ. With 6 bases removed from V and 2 bases from J, the gap between germline ends came to 16 bases. CDR3 length: 15 amino acids.

The genes are TRBV11-2 and TRBJ1-2; D gene uncertain. Germline CDR1 reads SGHAT; CDR2 reads FQNNGV. This CDR3 spans 13 amino acids. The V and J ends lost 1 base and 3 bases respectively, with 6 bases between them. The CDR3 sequence is CASSLGGYYGYTF. The CDR3 DNA sequence: TGTGCCAGCAGCTTAGGAGGGTACTATGGCTACACCTTC.

This clone was recorded once. The chain has TRBV28 and TRBJ2-7; 7 nucleotides line up with TRBD1. Germline V gives CDR1 MDHEN, CDR2 SYDVKM. V shed 1 base and J 4 bases; nucleotides not matched to a gene: 19. CDR3 length: 19 residues. The CDR3 bases are TGTGCCAGCAGTTTATCGATGCCCACCCCCGGGACAGAAGGGTACGAGCAGTACGTC. Translation: CASSLSMPTPGTEGYEQYV.

The V call is TRBV11-3, the J call TRBJ1-3, with TRBD1 matching 8 bases. The germline V gene has CDR1 SGHNT and CDR2 YENEEA. This CDR3 spans 15 amino acids. After removal of 5 bases from V and 4 bases from J, the junction contained 7 bases not matched to a gene. CDR3 DNA: TGTGCCAGCAGCCCGCGGACAGGGAACGGAAACACCATATATTTT. Encoded protein: CASSPRTGNGNTIYF.

This sequence joins TRBV11-2 and TRBJ2-3; 10 bases fit TRBD2. This CDR3 is 16 amino acids long. Trimming cost V 4 bases and J 2 bases; bases outside gene matches: 6. Germline-derived CDR1 and CDR2 are SGHAT and FQNNGV. CDR3 residues: CASSSSSGGYTDTQYF. The CDR3 nucleotides are TGTGCCAGCAGCTCCTCTAGCGGGGGATACACAGATACGCAGTATTTT.

The chain uses TRBV9 and TRBJ1-4, with 9 bases fitting TRBD1. This CDR3 is 16 amino acids long. Per germline, CDR1 SGDLS and CDR2 YYNGEE. Trimming cost V 4 bases and J 8 bases; bases outside gene matches: 12. This CDR3 reads CASSPHSRTGEEKLFF. The DNA for the CDR3 is TGTGCCAGCAGCCCACACTCCCGGACAGGGGAAGAAAAACTGTTTTTT. The full variable domain, rest sourced from reference TRBV9 and TRBJ1-4, is DSGVTQTPKHLITATGQRVTLRCSPRSGDLSVYWYQQSLDQGLQFLIQYYNGEERAKGNILERFSAQQFPDLHSELNLSSLELGDSALYFCASSPHSRTGEEKLFFGSGTQLSVL.

The chain uses TRBV18 and TRBJ2-1, with 8 positions matching TRBD1. This CDR3 spans 15 amino acids. With 4 bases clipped from V and 4 bases from J, the junction kept 6 bases outside the gene matches. Germline V gene data show CDR1 as KGHSH and CDR2 as LQKENI. CDR3: CASSLRQGFYNEQFF. CDR3 in DNA: TGTGCCAGCTCACTGCGACAGGGGTTTTACAATGAGCAGTTCTTC.

This clone was detected a few times. The genes are TRBV6-1 and TRBJ1-3, with D possibly matching TRBD1 (6 bases). Germline V CDR1 and CDR2: MNHNS, SASEGT. Trimming left V 4 bases short and J 7 bases short, with 11 bases between. The CDR3 is made up of 13 amino acids. Here the CDR3 reads CASSAGDSNTIYF. CDR3 nucleotides: TGTGCCAGCAGTGCAGGGGATTCGAACACCATATATTTT.

The V gene is TRBV7-2, the J gene TRBJ2-1, with 8 bases identical to TRBD2. Germline CDR1 is SGHTA and CDR2 is FQGNSA. The ends lost 3 bases at V and 8 bases at J; junction bases unmatched: 12. The CDR3 spans 16 residues. CDR3 bases: TGTGCCAGCAGCTTCCAGAGTAGCGGGGCCCGTCATGAGCAGTTCTTC. Protein: CASSFQSSGARHEQFF.

The chain recombines TRBV28 with TRBJ2-1, with TRBD2 matching over 9 bases. V trimming: 5 bases; J trimming: 0 bases; junction bases outside the gene matches: 17. Germline loops: CDR1 MDHEN, CDR2 SYDVKM. CDR3 size: 20 residues. CDR3 sequence (DNA): TGTGCCAGCAGTCCCAACGATCGGTTTAGCGGGGGCTTCTCCTACAATGAGCAGTTCTTC. It translates to CASSPNDRFSGGFSYNEQFF.

CDR3 coding DNA: TGTGCCAGCCAGAACTCAAGGGGAAATCCTTACAATGAGCAGTTCTTC. It specifies CASQNSRGNPYNEQFF. The chain links TRBV27 to TRBJ2-1; D is perhaps TRBD1 (5 bases). Trimming shortened V by 8 bases and J by 4 bases, and 21 bases separated the two germline ends. The CDR3 is 16 residues long. CDR1 is MNHEY and CDR2 is SMNVEV in the germline V gene (reference sequence).